This T cell receptor (beta chain) was captured in a study of blood T cell repertoires in COVID-19. Overall study context: Italy, Spain and the United States were the sources of the convalescent and acute COVID-19 samples. Sample material is recorded as cDNA or gDNA derived from T cells, B-cell-depleted T cells, or PBMCs.

Looked up from germline, CDR1 is SGHVS and CDR2 is FQNEAQ. The CDR3 is 17 amino acids. Trimming left V 5 bases short and J 0 bases short, with 18 bases between. Those enrolled, adults aged roughly 18 to 89 years, came from around 25 US areas. In the authors' methods: Reference gene primers were amplified, and this amplification served to estimate nucleated cell counts. TCRdb's copy holds only in-frame clones and misses some; the assay was immunoSEQ multiplex PCR. V, J and clone size reflect that table, while D and trimming were determined from the DNA. The sample lists some 190,000 clones; 76% were seen once.

The genes are TRBV7-8 and TRBJ2-3; D gene unclear. This clonotype was sampled from a woman aged 45 to 65 with acute COVID-19. Sequencing was carried out using PBMCs or T cells enriched from blood (not recorded which). CDR3 sequence: CASSRPEWARSTDTQYF. CDR3 DNA sequence: TGTGCCAGCAGCCGCCCTGAGTGGGCCCGAAGCACAGATACGCAGTATTTT.